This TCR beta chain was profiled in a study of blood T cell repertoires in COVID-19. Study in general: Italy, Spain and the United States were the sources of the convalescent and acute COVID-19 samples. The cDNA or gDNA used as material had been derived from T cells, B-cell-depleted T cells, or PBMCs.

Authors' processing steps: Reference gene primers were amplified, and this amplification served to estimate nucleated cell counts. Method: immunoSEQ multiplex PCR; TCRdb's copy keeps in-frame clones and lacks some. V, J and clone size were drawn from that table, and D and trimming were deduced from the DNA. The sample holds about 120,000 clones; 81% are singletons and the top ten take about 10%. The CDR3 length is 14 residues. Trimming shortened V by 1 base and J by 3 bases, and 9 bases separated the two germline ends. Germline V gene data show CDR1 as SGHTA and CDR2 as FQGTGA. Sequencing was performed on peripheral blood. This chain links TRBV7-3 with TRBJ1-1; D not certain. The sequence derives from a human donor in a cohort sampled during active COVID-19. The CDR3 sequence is CASSLSAEDTEAFF. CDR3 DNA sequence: TGTGCCAGCAGCTTAAGTGCGGAGGACACTGAAGCTTTCTTT.